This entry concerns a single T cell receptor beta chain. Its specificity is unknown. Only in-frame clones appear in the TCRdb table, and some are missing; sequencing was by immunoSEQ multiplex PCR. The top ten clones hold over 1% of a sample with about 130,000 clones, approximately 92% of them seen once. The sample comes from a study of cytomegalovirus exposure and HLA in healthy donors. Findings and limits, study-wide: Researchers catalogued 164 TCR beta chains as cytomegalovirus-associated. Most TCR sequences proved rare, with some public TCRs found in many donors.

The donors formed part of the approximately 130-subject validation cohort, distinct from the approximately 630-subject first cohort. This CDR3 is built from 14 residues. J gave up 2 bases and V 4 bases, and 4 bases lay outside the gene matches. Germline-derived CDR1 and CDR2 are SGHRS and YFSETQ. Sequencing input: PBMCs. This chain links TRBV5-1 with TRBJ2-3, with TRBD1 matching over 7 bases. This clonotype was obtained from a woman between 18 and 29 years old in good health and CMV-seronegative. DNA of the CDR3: TGCGCCAGCAGCCCGACAGGGACCACAGATACGCAGTATTTT. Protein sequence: CASSPTGTTDTQYF.